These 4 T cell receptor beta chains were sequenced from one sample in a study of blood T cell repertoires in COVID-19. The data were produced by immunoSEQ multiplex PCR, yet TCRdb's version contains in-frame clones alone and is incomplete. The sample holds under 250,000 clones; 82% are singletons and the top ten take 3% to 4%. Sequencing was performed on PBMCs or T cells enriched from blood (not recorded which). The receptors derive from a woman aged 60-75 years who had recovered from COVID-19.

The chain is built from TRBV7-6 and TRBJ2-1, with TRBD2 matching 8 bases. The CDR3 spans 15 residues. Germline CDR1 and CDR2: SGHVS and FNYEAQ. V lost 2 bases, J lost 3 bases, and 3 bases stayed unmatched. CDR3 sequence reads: CASSLSGSFYNEQFF. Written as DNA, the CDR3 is TGTGCCAGCAGCTTAAGCGGGAGCTTCTACAATGAGCAGTTCTTC. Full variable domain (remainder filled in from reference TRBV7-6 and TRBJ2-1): GAGVSQSPRYKVTKRGQDVALRCDPISGHVSLYWYRQALGQGPEFLTYFNYEAQQDKSGLPNDRFSAERPEGSISTLTIQRTEQRDSAMYRCASSLSGSFYNEQFFGPGTRLTVL.

The CDR3 nucleotides read TGTGCCAGCAGGTCGGACAGGGGAGTCCAGCCCCAGCATTTT. Translated, it gives CASRSDRGVQPQHF. This chain joins TRBV28 and TRBJ1-5; 9 nucleotides align to TRBD1. After removal of 6 bases from V and 7 bases from J, the junction contained 7 bases not matched to a gene. Germline V gives CDR1 MDHEN, CDR2 SYDVKM. The CDR3 spans 14 residues.

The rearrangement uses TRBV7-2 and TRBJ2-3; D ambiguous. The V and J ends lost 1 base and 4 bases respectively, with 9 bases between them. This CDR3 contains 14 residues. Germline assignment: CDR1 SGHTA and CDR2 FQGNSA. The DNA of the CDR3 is TGTGCCAGCAGCTTAGTAGCCCCCCCAGATACGCAGTATTTT. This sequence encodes CASSLVAPPDTQYF.

CDR3 sequence: CASDPPGPSQGMVYEQYF. CDR3 DNA: TGTGCTAGTGACCCGCCCGGGCCCTCTCAGGGGATGGTTTACGAGCAGTACTTC. The chain has TRBV12-5 and TRBJ2-7; perhaps TRBD1 as D (6 bases). The CDR3 runs to 18 residues. Trimming stripped 7 bases from V and 4 bases from J, with 29 bases between. CDR1 and CDR2 from the germline V gene are LGHNT and FRNRAP. The complete variable domain, with remaining parts taken from reference TRBV12-5 and TRBJ2-7, reads DARVTQTPRHKVTEMGQEVTMRCQPILGHNTVFWYRQTMMQGLELLAYFRNRAPLDDSGMPKDRFSAEMPDATLATLKIQPSEPRDSAVYFCASDPPGPSQGMVYEQYFGPGTRLTVT.